A single sample is the source of the 21 T cell receptor beta chains below, sequenced in a study of shared clonotypes between healthy human individuals. The repertoire was sequenced with immunoSEQ multiplex PCR; TCRdb's copy has only in-frame clones and lacks some. The table includes over 950,000 clones, approximately 80% detected once. Input material: memory CD4+ T cells from PBMCs. The subset denotes: CD45RA-negative fraction. The receptors originated from a man aged 18 to 30 in good health. Some clones in this sample may be carry-over from other donors' samples.

J is TRBJ1-5 and V is TRBV4-1; 11 nucleotides match TRBD1. Germline V gene sequence: CDR1 MGHRA, CDR2 YSYEKL. The CDR3 is 17 residues long. V lost 4 bases, J lost 4 bases, and 9 bases stayed unmatched. CDR3 residues: CASSLRTGGAPNQPQHF. The DNA for the CDR3 is TGCGCCAGCAGCCTCCGGACAGGGGGCGCCCCTAATCAGCCCCAGCATTTT.

This clone was observed once. This chain connects TRBV30 to TRBJ1-3; D is ambiguous. The germline gives CDR1 GTSNPN, CDR2 SVGIG (reference sequence). This CDR3 has 13 residues. Trimming pared 1 base from V and 4 bases from J, leaving 8 bases between. In DNA form, the CDR3 reads TGTGCCTGGAGTGGAAGCAGAGGAAACACCATATATTTT. Translated, it gives CAWSGSRGNTIYF.

The chain recombines TRBV5-6 with TRBJ2-2; 9 bases are a match to TRBD2. CDR1 is SGHDT, CDR2 YYEEEE, per germline. The CDR3 runs 16 residues. V was clipped by 1 base and J by 3 bases; unmatched bases: 4. The CDR3 protein is CASSLTAGGHTGELFF. The CDR3, as DNA: TGTGCCAGCAGCTTGACAGCGGGAGGACACACCGGGGAGCTGTTTTTT. The full variable domain, its missing parts supplied by reference TRBV5-6 and TRBJ2-2, is DAGVTQSPTHLIKTRGQQVTLRCSPKSGHDTVSWYQQALGQGPQFIFQYYEEEERQRGNFPDRFSGHQFPNYSSELNVNALLLGDSALYLCASSLTAGGHTGELFFGEGSRLTVL.

The CDR3 DNA follows: TGTGCCAGCAGCCAAGGTATAGCGGATAGCACAGATACGCAGTATTTT. This codes for CASSQGIADSTDTQYF. The V and J genes are TRBV4-2 and TRBJ2-3; D possibly corresponds to TRBD2 (6 bases). This CDR3 contains 16 residues. The germline V and J ends were trimmed by 1 base and 0 bases, with 11 bases remaining between them. Per the germline V gene, CDR1 is LGHNA and CDR2 is YNFKEQ.

This clone was counted between two and nine times. The chain joins TRBV7-6 to TRBJ2-3, with D perhaps matching TRBD1 (6 bases). V was trimmed by 4 bases and J by 1 base, leaving 21 bases between them. The CDR3 runs to 18 residues. CDR1 is SGHVS, CDR2 FNYEAQ, per germline. The CDR3: CASSSTTEQGIRTDTQYF. The CDR3, as DNA: TGTGCCAGCAGCTCCACAACCGAACAGGGAATCCGCACAGATACGCAGTATTTT.

This chain links TRBV28 with TRBJ2-2; tentatively, D is TRBD1 (5 bases). The ends were cut back, 6 bases at V and 6 bases at J, with 11 bases in the middle. The V gene's germline CDR1 is MDHEN and CDR2 SYDVKM. The CDR3 is 13 amino acids. DNA of the CDR3: TGTGCCAGCAGCATCAGGGATCCCGGGGAGCTGTTTTTT. The encoded protein is CASSIRDPGELFF.

The chain joins TRBV5-1 to TRBJ2-7; 10 positions agree with TRBD2. Trimming took 4 bases from V and 2 from J; bases not matched to a gene: 6. Germline V gene sequence: CDR1 SGHRS, CDR2 YFSETQ. The length of the CDR3 is 15 residues. The CDR3 DNA reads TGCGCCAGCAGCAGAGGGACTAGCGAGGCCTACGAGCAGTACTTC. This codes for CASSRGTSEAYEQYF.

The rearrangement uses TRBV27 and TRBJ2-5, with D unclear. The better agreement between TRBJ2-7 and the DNA end casts doubt on the J call. This CDR3 has 14 residues. CDR1 is MNHEY, CDR2 SMNVEV, per germline (reference sequence). This CDR3 is CASSLSPVTYEQYF. In nucleotides, the CDR3 is TGTGCCAGCAGTTTGTCTCCAGTTACCTACGAGCAGTACTTC.

The rearrangement uses TRBV20-1 and TRBJ2-1, with 8 bases aligning to TRBD1. Germline V lookup: CDR1 DFQATT, CDR2 SNEGSKA (reference sequence). This CDR3 spans 11 amino acids. The V segment lost 4 bases and the J segment 8 bases; nucleotides outside the gene matches: 1. CDR3 amino acids: CSAMDRDEQFF. The CDR3 DNA follows: TGCAGTGCTATGGACAGGGATGAGCAGTTCTTC.

This sequence joins TRBV7-3 and TRBJ1-1; TRBD1 matches 7 bases. Losses at the gene ends were 5 bases for V and 1 base for J; bases not matched to a gene: 4. The length of the CDR3 is 14 residues. In germline, CDR1 is SGHTA, CDR2 FQGTGA. This CDR3 reads CASSPTGPNTEAFF. CDR3 DNA sequence: TGTGCCAGCAGCCCGACAGGGCCGAACACTGAAGCTTTCTTT.

To note about this clone: This clone may be a read error of a much larger clone one base away. This chain joins TRBV30 and TRBJ1-1; no clear D gene. The CDR3 totals 13 residues. The V gene's germline CDR1 is GTSNPN and CDR2 SVGIG (reference sequence). In DNA form, the CDR3 reads TGTGCCCGGAGCGCTATGATGAACACTGAAGCTTTCTTT. This gives the protein CARSAMMNTEAFF. Based on the CDR3 plus reference TRBV30 and TRBJ1-1, the full variable domain is SQTIHQWPATLVQPVGSPLSLECTVEGTSNPNLYWYRQAAGRGLQLLFYSVGIGQISSEVPQNLSASRPQDRQFILSSKKLLLSDSGFYLCARSAMMNTEAFFGQGTRLTVV.

The rearrangement joins TRBV19 to TRBJ1-2, with D hard to call. Germline values: CDR1 LNHDA, CDR2 SQIVND (reference sequence). Trimming took 3 bases from V and 5 from J, leaving 7 bases between them. The CDR3 extends over 12 amino acids. This CDR3 is CASSMPAYGYTF. The CDR3 DNA is TGTGCCAGTAGTATGCCAGCTTATGGCTACACCTTC.

This clone was found once. The rearrangement uses TRBV25-1 and TRBJ2-5; the D gene is possibly TRBD2 (6 bases). Germline CDR1 MGHDK, CDR2 SYGVNS. Trimming cost V 8 bases and J 2 bases, with 12 bases left between them. This CDR3 has 13 residues. CDR3 in amino acids: CASSNAGQETQYF. CDR3 DNA sequence: TGTGCCAGCTCTAACGCGGGACAAGAGACCCAGTACTTC.

The V call is TRBV29-1, the J call TRBJ2-1; 7 bases align to TRBD2. The trim removed 7 bases at V and 7 bases at J, leaving 16 bases unmatched. CDR3 size: 15 residues. CDR1 and CDR2 (germline): SQVTM, ANQGSEA. This CDR3 reads CSAERFAGDGNEQFF. DNA for the CDR3: TGCAGCGCCGAACGTTTTGCGGGAGATGGTAATGAGCAGTTCTTC.

The chain combines TRBV30 with TRBJ1-1, with D hard to call. The germline gives CDR1 GTSNPN, CDR2 SVGIG (reference sequence). CDR3 size: 11 residues. Trimming took off 5 bases at V and 3 bases at J, with 7 bases between the two ends. In DNA form, the CDR3 reads TGTGCCTGGGAAGCAGACACTGAAGCTTTCTTT. Translation: CAWEADTEAFF.

CDR3 nucleotide sequence: TGTGCCTCGGGGGTTGCGGGGCTCTCCTACGAGCAGTACTTC. Amino acid sequence: CASGVAGLSYEQYF. The rearrangement uses TRBV15 and TRBJ2-7, with TRBD2 as a possible D gene (6 bases). CDR1 and CDR2 (germline): LNHNV, YYDKDF (reference sequence). The CDR3 extends over 14 amino acids. Trimming took off 11 bases at V and 0 bases at J, with 17 bases between the two ends.

The chain recombines TRBV6-1 with TRBJ2-1; no clear D gene. The CDR3 has 15 amino acids. Germline V lookup: CDR1 MNHNS, CDR2 SASEGT. The germline V and J ends were trimmed by 4 bases and 0 bases, with 10 bases remaining between them. CDR3 nucleotide sequence: TGTGCCAGCAGTGTAGGGTGGAGCTCCTACAATGAGCAGTTCTTC. This codes for CASSVGWSSYNEQFF.

This clone has ten or more counts. The genes are TRBV11-2 and TRBJ2-7; 8 nucleotides align to TRBD2. The CDR3 has 15 amino acids. Germline CDR1 reads SGHAT; CDR2 reads FQNNGV. V lost 1 base to trimming and J lost 3 bases; unmatched junction nucleotides: 5. The CDR3 nucleotides read TGTGCCAGCAGCTTAGCCGTAGCGGGGATCTACGAGCAGTACTTC. Translation: CASSLAVAGIYEQYF.

The chain couples TRBV4-2 to TRBJ2-3; 7 nucleotides align to TRBD2. Germline V gene lookup returns CDR1 LGHNA and CDR2 YNFKEQ. There are 16 residues in the CDR3. Trimming took 3 bases from V and 0 from J; bases not matched to a gene: 6. DNA of the CDR3: TGTGCCAGCAGCCAGGGGACTACCACTAGCACAGATACGCAGTATTTT. Amino acid sequence: CASSQGTTTSTDTQYF.

The chain employs TRBV28 and TRBJ1-2, with 7 bases lining up with TRBD1. Germline CDR1 and CDR2: MDHEN and SYDVKM. This CDR3 contains 14 residues. Trimming at V came to 7 bases and at J to 7 bases, leaving 12 bases not matched to a gene. CDR3 nucleotides: TGTGCCAGCACCCGAGACAGGGTTAGAAGTGGCTACACCTTC. The encoded protein is CASTRDRVRSGYTF.

The chain links TRBV5-1 to TRBJ2-1; 8 positions match TRBD1. Germline trimming cut 4 bases from V and 6 bases from J; bases unmatched to any gene: 3. Germline CDR1 reads SGHRS; CDR2 reads YFSETQ. The CDR3 is made up of 13 amino acids. CDR3: CASSIGQGNEQFF. Here the CDR3 DNA reads TGCGCCAGCAGCATCGGACAGGGCAATGAGCAGTTCTTC.